Sequencing of this T cell receptor (beta chain) was carried out in a study of shared clonotypes between healthy human individuals. Study-level results: Researchers sampled blood only, noting tissue repertoires likely differ. The study found lower generation probabilities in non-shared clonotypes than in those shared by all four donors.

About this clone itself: The target antigen is unknown.

Source study methods: In the immunoSEQ data, sequences were junction-only and lacked quality scores, so filtering differed. This table comes from immunoSEQ multiplex PCR, and its TCRdb copy is limited to in-frame clones, with some not included. From that table come the V and J calls and clone size; the DNA was used to work out D and trimming. The sample lists around 2.5 million clones, 93% occurring once. V gave up 7 bases and J gave up 3 bases, with 12 bases separating them. The CDR3 runs to 13 residues. Germline V gene lookup returns CDR1 MNHEY and CDR2 SVGAGI. The chain combines TRBV6-5 with TRBJ1-2, with TRBD1 as a possible D gene (6 bases). The sample consisted of naive CD4+ T cells from PBMCs. Stated subset: CD45RA+ positively selected. This clonotype was sampled from a man aged 18 to 30 in good health. Some clones in this sample may be carry-over from other donors' samples. DNA of the CDR3: TGTGCCAGCAAAGGGGGAAGCTACTATGGCTACACCTTC. Amino acids: CASKGGSYYGYTF.